This T cell receptor beta chain was identified during a study of T cells in Graves' hyperthyroidism and ophthalmopathy. Study results and caveats: Onset of ophthalmopathy came a median approximately 6.9 months after the model predicted it. Among clonotypes expanded in thyroid above 0.001, most were also found in blood.

Germline lookup yields CDR1 MDHEN and CDR2 SYDVKM. V lost 3 bases and J 2 bases, leaving 8 bases between the germline ends. The CDR3 is 13 amino acids. From RNA transcripts, TCR beta CDR3 regions were amplified. Primed by the HTBI set, a first-round RT-PCR was run on the TCR CDR3. A single record per CDR3 protein comes from TCRdb applying MiXCR to the multiplex PCR reads. This sample yields around 530,000 distinct CDR3 sequences, of which about 15% are seen a single time; 15% to 20% belongs to the top ten. This clonotype was recorded many times. The antigen is not known. The receptor's source is a woman between 18 and 29 years old with Graves' ophthalmopathy. The chain has TRBV28 and TRBJ2-7; D possibly corresponds to TRBD1 (5 bases). Sequencing input: blood. The CDR3, as DNA: TGTGCCAGCAGTTTGGACACCGCCTACGAGCAGTACTTC. Protein: CASSLDTAYEQYF. The variable domain in full, with the rest retrieved from reference TRBV28 and TRBJ2-7, is DVKVTQSSRYLVKRTGEKVFLECVQDMDHENMFWYRQDPGLGLRLIYFSYDVKMKEKGDIPEGYSVSREKKERFSLILESASTNQTSMYLCASSLDTAYEQYFGPGTRLTVT.